This T cell receptor (beta chain) was documented in a study of OX40 agonist ivuxolimab in advanced cancers. For the study at large: Partial responses were achieved by three patients, one with hepatocellular carcinoma and two with cutaneous melanoma. Overall study results and limits: Clonal expansion was seen in CD4+ and CD8+ blood T cells by week 6 at 0.1 to 3.0 mg/kg. CD8+ T cells averaged more expanded clones than CD4+.

Autoimmune disease history or systemic immunosuppression barred patients. This clone was seen only once. Its target is not known. The CDR3 runs to 16 residues. V was pared by 0 bases and J by 0 bases, with 9 bases between. CDR1 and CDR2 from the germline V gene are LGHNA and YSLEER. Repertoires were generated with immunoSEQ multiplex PCR, while TCRdb's copy carries only in-frame clones and drops some. The sample contains 6,800 or so clones, around 75% of which appear only once. The TCR was taken from an adult with an advanced solid tumor such as melanoma, head and neck, liver or kidney cancer. This chain links TRBV4-3 with TRBJ1-3; D is uncertain. This specimen was CD4+ or CD8+ T cells sorted from blood, taken in a trial of the OX40 agonist ivuxolimab. The CDR3 protein is CASSQDKGSSGNTIYF. CDR3 in DNA: TGCGCCAGCAGCCAAGATAAAGGGAGCTCTGGAAACACCATATATTTT.